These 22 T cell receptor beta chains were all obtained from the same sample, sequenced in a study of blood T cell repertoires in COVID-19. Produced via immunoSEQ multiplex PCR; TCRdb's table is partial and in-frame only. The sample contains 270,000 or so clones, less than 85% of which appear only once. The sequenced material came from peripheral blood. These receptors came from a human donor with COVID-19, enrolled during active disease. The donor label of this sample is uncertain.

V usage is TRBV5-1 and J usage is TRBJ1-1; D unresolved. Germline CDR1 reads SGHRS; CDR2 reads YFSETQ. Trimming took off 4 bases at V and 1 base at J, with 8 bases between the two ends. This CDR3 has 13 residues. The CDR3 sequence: CASSPGGNTEAFF. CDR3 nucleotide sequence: TGCGCCAGCAGCCCGGGAGGGAACACTGAAGCTTTCTTT.

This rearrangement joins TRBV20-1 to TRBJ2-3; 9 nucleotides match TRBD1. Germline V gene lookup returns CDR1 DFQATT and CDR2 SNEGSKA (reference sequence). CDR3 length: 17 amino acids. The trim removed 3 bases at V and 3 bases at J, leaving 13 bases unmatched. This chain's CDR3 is CSASFFLGQGRTDTQYF. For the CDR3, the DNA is TGCAGTGCTAGTTTTTTTTTAGGACAGGGGCGGACAGATACGCAGTATTTT.

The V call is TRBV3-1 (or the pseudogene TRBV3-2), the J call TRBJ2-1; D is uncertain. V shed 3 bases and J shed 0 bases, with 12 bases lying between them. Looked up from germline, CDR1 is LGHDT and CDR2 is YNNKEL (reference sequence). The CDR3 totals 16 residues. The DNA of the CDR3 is TGTGCCAGCAGCCAGAGAAGCGTGAGCTCCTACAATGAGCAGTTCTTC. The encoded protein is CASSQRSVSSYNEQFF.

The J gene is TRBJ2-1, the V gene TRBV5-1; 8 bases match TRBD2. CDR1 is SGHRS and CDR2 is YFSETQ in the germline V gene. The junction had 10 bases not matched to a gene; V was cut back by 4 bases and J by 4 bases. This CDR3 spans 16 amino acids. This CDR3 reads CASSTLSGETYNEQFF. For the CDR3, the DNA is TGCGCCAGCAGCACCCTTAGCGGGGAGACTTACAATGAGCAGTTCTTC.

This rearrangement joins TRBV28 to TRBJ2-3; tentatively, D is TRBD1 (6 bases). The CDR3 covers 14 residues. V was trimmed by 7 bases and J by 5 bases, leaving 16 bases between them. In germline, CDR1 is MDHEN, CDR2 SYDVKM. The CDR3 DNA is TGTGCCAGCAACCCAGGGGACCTTGGAGATACGCAGTATTTT. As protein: CASNPGDLGDTQYF.

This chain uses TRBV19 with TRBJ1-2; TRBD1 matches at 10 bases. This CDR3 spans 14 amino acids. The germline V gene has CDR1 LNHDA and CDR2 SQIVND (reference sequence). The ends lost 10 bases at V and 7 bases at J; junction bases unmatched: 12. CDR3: CATSGTGAAGGYTF. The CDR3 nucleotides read TGTGCCACCTCCGGGACAGGGGCGGCGGGTGGCTACACCTTC.

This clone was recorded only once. The CDR3 DNA is TGTGCTAGTGGTTTGGGATCTCTACAAGAGACCCAGTACTTC. Its translation is CASGLGSLQETQYF. The V gene is TRBV12-5, the J gene TRBJ2-5, with D unclear. Germline lookup yields CDR1 LGHNT and CDR2 FRNRAP. Trimming shortened V by 1 base and J by 2 bases, and 8 bases separated the two germline ends. The CDR3 contains 14 residues.

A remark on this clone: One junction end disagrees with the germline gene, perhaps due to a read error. The CDR3 protein is CASSLVSGAGLVVVF. The CDR3, as DNA: TGTGCCAGCAGCTTAGTAAGTGGCGCGGGACTAGTAGTTGTCTTC. The chain links TRBV7-2 to TRBJ2-1, with TRBD2 matching 8 bases. The CDR3 spans 15 residues. The germline V gene encodes CDR1 SGHTA and CDR2 FQGNSA.

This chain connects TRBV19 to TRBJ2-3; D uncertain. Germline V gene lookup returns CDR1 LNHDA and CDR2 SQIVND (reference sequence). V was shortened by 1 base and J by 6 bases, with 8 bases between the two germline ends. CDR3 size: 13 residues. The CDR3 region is CASSIVLDDTQYF. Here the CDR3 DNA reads TGTGCCAGTAGTATAGTCCTAGACGATACGCAGTATTTT.

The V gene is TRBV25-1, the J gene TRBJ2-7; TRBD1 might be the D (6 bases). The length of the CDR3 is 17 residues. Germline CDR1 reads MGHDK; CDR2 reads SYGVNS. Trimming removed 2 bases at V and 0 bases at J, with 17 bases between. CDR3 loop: CASSERDTLGLSYEQYF. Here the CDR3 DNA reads TGTGCCAGCAGTGAAAGGGACACCCTTGGACTCTCCTACGAGCAGTACTTC.

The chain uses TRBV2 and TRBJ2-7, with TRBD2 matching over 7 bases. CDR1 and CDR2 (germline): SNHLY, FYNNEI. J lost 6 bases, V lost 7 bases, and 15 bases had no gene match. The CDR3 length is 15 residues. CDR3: CASIWGGARGGEQYF. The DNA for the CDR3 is TGTGCCAGCATTTGGGGTGGGGCCCGCGGGGGCGAGCAGTACTTC.

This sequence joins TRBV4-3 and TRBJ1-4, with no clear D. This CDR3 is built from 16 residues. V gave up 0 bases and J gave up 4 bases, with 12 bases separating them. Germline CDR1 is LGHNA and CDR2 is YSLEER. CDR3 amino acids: CASSQDLGESNEKLFF. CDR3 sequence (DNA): TGCGCCAGCAGCCAAGATCTCGGAGAGAGTAATGAAAAACTGTTTTTT.

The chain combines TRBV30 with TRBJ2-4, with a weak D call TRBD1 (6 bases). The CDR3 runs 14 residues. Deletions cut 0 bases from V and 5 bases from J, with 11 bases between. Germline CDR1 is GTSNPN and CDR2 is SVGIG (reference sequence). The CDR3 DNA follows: TGTGCCTGGAGTGTAGGACAGACCGAAAACATTCAGTACTTC. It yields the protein CAWSVGQTENIQYF. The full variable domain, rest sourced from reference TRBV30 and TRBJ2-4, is SQTIHQWPATLVQPVGSPLSLECTVEGTSNPNLYWYRQAAGRGLQLLFYSVGIGQISSEVPQNLSASRPQDRQFILSSKKLLLSDSGFYLCAWSVGQTENIQYFGAGTRLSVL.

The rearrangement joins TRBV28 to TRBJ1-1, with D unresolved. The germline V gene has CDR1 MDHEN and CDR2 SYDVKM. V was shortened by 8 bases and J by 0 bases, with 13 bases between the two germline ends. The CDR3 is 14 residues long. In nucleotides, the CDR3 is TGTGCCAGCCACCCGGCGGGCCTGAACACTGAAGCTTTCTTT. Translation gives CASHPAGLNTEAFF.

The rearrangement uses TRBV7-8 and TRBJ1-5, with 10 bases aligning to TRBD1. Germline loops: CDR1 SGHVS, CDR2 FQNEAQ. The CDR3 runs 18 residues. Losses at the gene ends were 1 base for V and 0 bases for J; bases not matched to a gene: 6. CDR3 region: CASSLVGQGTVSNQPQHF. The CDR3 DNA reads TGTGCCAGCAGCTTAGTGGGACAGGGGACGGTTAGCAATCAGCCCCAGCATTTT.

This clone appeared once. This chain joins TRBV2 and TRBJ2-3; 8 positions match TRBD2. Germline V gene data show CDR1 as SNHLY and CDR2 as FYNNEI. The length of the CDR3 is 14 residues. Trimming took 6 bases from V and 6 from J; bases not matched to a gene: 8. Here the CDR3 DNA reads TGTGCCAGCAGCGCGGGAGGAACGGTTGATACGCAGTATTTT. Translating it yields CASSAGGTVDTQYF.

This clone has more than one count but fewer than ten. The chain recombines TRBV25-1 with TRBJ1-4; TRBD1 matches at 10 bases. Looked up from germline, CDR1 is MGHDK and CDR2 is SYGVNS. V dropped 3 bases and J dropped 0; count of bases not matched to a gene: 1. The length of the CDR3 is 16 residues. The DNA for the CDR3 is TGTGCCAGCAGTGACGACAGGGGGCCAACTAATGAAAAACTGTTTTTT. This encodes CASSDDRGPTNEKLFF.

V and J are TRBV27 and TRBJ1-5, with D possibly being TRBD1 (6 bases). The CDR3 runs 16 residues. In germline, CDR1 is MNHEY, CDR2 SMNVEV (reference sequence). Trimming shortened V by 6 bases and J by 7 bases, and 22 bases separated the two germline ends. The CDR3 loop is CASSPTPLTGRQPQHF. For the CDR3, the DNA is TGTGCCAGCAGCCCTACCCCGCTAACAGGGCGACAGCCCCAGCATTTT.

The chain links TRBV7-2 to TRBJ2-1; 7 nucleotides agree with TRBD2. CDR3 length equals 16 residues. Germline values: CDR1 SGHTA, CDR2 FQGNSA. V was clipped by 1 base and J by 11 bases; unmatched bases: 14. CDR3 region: CASSLGGGVGRGKQFF. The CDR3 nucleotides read TGTGCCAGCAGCTTAGGGGGGGGAGTCGGGCGCGGAAAGCAGTTCTTC.

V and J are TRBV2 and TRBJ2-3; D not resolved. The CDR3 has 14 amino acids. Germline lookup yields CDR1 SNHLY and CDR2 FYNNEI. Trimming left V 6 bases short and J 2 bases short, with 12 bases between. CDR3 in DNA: TGTGCCAGCAGATACGCGGTAAACACAGATACGCAGTATTTT. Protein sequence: CASRYAVNTDTQYF.

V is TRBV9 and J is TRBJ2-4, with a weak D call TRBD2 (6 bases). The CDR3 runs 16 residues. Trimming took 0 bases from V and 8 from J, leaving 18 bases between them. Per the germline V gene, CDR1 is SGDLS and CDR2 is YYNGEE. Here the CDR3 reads CASSVGGEPVVDIQYF. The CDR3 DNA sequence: TGTGCCAGCAGCGTAGGCGGGGAGCCGGTTGTGGACATTCAGTACTTC.

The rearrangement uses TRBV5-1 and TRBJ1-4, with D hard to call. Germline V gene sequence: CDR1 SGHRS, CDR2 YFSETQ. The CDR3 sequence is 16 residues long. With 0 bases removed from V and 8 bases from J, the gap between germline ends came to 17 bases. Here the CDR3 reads CASSLGSAGREEKLFF. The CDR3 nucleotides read TGCGCCAGCAGCTTGGGGTCCGCGGGGAGGGAAGAAAAACTGTTTTTT.